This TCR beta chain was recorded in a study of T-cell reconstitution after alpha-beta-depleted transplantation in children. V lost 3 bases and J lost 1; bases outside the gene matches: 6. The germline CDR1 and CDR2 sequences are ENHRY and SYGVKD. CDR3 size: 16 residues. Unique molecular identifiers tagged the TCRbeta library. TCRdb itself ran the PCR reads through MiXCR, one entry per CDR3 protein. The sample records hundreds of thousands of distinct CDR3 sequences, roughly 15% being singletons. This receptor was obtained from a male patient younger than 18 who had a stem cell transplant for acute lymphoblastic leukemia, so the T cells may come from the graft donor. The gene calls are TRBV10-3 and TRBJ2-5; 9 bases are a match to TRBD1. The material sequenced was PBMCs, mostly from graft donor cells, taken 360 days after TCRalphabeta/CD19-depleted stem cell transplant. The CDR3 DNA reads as TGTGCCATCAGTGAAGGAGGGACAGGGCCCCAAGAGACCCAGTACTTC. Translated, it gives CAISEGGTGPQETQYF.